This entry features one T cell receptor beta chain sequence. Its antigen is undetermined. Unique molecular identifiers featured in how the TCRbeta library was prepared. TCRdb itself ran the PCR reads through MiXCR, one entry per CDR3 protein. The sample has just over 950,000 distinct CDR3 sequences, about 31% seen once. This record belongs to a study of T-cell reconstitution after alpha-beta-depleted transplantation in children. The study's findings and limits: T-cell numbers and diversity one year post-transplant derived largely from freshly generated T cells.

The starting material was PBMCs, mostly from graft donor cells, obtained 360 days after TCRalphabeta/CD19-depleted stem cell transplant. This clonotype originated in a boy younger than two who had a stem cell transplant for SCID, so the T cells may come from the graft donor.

CDR3 nucleotide sequence: TGTGCCATCAGTGAGTCCCATGGACCCTACGAGCAGTACTTC. Its translation is CAISESHGPYEQYF. This sequence joins TRBV10-3 and TRBJ2-7; D gene unclear. Trimming left V 0 bases short and J 2 bases short, with 8 bases between. CDR3 length: 14 amino acids. Germline CDR1 and CDR2: ENHRY and SYGVKD.